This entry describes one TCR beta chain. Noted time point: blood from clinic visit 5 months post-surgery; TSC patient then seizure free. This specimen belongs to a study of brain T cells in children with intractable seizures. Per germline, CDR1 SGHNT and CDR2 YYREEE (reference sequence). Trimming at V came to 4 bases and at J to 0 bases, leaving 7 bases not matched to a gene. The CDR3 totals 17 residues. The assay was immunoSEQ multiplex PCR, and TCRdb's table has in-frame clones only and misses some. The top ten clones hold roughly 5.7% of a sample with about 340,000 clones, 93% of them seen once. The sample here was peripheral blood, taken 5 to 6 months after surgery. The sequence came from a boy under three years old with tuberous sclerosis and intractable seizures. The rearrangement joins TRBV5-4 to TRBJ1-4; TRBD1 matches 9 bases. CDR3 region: CASSQTGQGATNEKLFF. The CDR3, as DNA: TGTGCCAGCAGCCAGACGGGACAGGGCGCAACTAATGAAAAACTGTTTTTT.